This entry features one T cell receptor (beta chain) sequence. This entry is derived from a study of control samples from healthy donors and cancer patients. Data came from immunoSEQ multiplex PCR; TCRdb stores just in-frame clones and leaves some out. This repertoire shows about 99,000 clones, 75% to 90% found once; its top ten account for about 19%. The CDR3 has 15 residues. The germline V gene has CDR1 LNHDA and CDR2 SQIVND (reference sequence). Trimming left V 5 bases short and J 3 bases short, with 13 bases between. The sample taken for sequencing was PBMCs. The TCR was taken from a man in his sixties with lung cancer. The genes are TRBV19 and TRBJ2-2; no reliable D call. In DNA form, the CDR3 reads TGTGCCAGTAGTGCGAGTCATCTGGACACCGGGGAGCTGTTTTTT. Translating gives CASSASHLDTGELFF.